This T cell receptor beta chain emerged from a study of T cells in localized non-small cell lung cancer. Overall study results and limits: Only one tumor region went through sequencing, so heterogeneity may still be there. Compared with tumor, uninvolved adjacent lung displayed greater T cell clonality, ranking highest overall.

This CDR3 comprises 15 residues. The V and J ends lost 4 bases and 4 bases respectively, with 12 bases between them. Germline assignment: CDR1 SGDLS and CDR2 YYNGEE. As concerns this clone: Its antigen is as yet unknown.

TCRdb's copy holds only in-frame clones and misses some; the assay was immunoSEQ multiplex PCR. The top ten hold less than 25% of the sample, which has about 70,000 clones, about 86% seen once. Specimen: peripheral blood, collected before any cancer treatment. V and J are TRBV9 and TRBJ1-6; D is possibly TRBD1 (5 bases). This clonotype was sampled from an older male donor with stage III squamous cell lung carcinoma. Here the CDR3 DNA reads TGTGCCAGCAGCCCCTCGGGGGGGTATAATTCACCCCTCCACTTT. Translation: CASSPSGGYNSPLHF. The whole variable domain, remainder taken from reference TRBV9 and TRBJ1-6, is DSGVTQTPKHLITATGQRVTLRCSPRSGDLSVYWYQQSLDQGLQFLIQYYNGEERAKGNILERFSAQQFPDLHSELNLSSLELGDSALYFCASSPSGGYNSPLHFGNGTRLTVT.